Reported below is one T cell receptor (beta chain). Germline V CDR1 and CDR2: SGHRS, YFSETQ. V lost 4 bases and J lost 2; bases outside the gene matches: 7. CDR3 length: 16 residues. The data belong to a study of OX40 agonist ivuxolimab in advanced cancers. Profiling relied on immunoSEQ multiplex PCR, and the TCRdb table lists in-frame clones only, not all of them. Altogether 85,000 to 130,000 clones are present, roughly nine tenths being singletons, with the ten largest covering around 0.31%. The receptor was isolated from an adult with an advanced solid tumor such as melanoma, head and neck, liver or kidney cancer. Sequenced material: CD4+ or CD8+ T cells sorted from blood, taken in a trial of the OX40 agonist ivuxolimab. The gene calls are TRBV5-1 and TRBJ2-3; 10 nucleotides agree with TRBD2. The CDR3 loop reads CASSLPLAGVTDTQYF. Here the CDR3 DNA reads TGCGCCAGCAGCCTCCCCCTAGCGGGGGTCACAGATACGCAGTATTTT. The entire variable domain, with the rest obtained from reference TRBV5-1 and TRBJ2-3, is as follows: KAGVTQTPRYLIKTRGQQVTLSCSPISGHRSVSWYQQTPGQGLQFLFEYFSETQRNKGNFPGRFSGRQFSNSRSEMNVSTLELGDSALYLCASSLPLAGVTDTQYFGPGTRLTVL.